These T cell receptor beta chains were read from a single sample in a study of T cell responses to AZD1222 COVID-19 vaccine. Assay: immunoSEQ multiplex PCR; the TCRdb copy retains only in-frame clones and omits some. The data hold roughly 78,000 clones, with 65% to 85% observed a single time. This specimen was peripheral blood, taken on day 0 of AZD1222 vaccination. The receptors derive from an adult in good health. Each CDR3 is given with its conserved first and last residue. The D gene is left open where the match is weak. A clone size is listed for some rows: how often the clone was seen (once, few, many), or a class if it is expanded.

j_call v_call clone_size cdr3_length d_call cdr3_aa cdr3_nt
TRBJ1-1 TRBV7-2 - 14 - CASSLGRQNTEAFF TGTGCCAGCAGCTTAGGTCGACAGAACACTGAAGCTTTCTTT
TRBJ2-2 TRBV2 - 15 - CASSGGRGNTGELFF TGTGCCAGCAGTGGGGGCCGGGGTAACACCGGGGAGCTGTTTTTT
TRBJ2-6 TRBV11-2 few 17 TRBD1 CASTETGALSGANVLTF TGTGCCAGCACCGAGACAGGGGCCCTCTCTGGGGCCAACGTCCTGACTTTC
TRBJ1-2 TRBV5-1 - 15 - CASSLGGVKFYGYTF TGCGCCAGCAGCTTGGGAGGAGTCAAATTCTATGGCTACACCTTC
TRBJ2-2 TRBV2 - 15 - CAVDFRVPGTGELFF TGTGCCGTCGACTTCAGGGTACCTGGGACCGGGGAGCTGTTTTTT
TRBJ1-2 TRBV5-8 few 13 - CASSDPGRQGYTF TGTGCCAGCAGCGACCCCGGCAGACAAGGTTACACCTTC
TRBJ1-5 TRBV27 - 17 - CADPWGQEEPSNQPQHF TGTGCCGACCCCTGGGGGCAGGAGGAACCAAGCAATCAGCCCCAGCATTTT
TRBJ2-1 TRBV4-1 - 15 TRBD2 CASSQAGGGPDEQFF TGCGCCAGCAGCCAAGCGGGCGGGGGGCCAGATGAGCAGTTCTTC
TRBJ2-1 TRBV5-1 - 16 TRBD2 CASSFTSGSSYNEQFF TGCGCCAGCAGCTTCACTAGCGGAAGCTCCTACAATGAGCAGTTCTTC
TRBJ2-1 TRBV5-4 - 16 - CASSRGEPLSYNEQFF TGTGCCAGCAGCCGTGGTGAGCCACTCTCCTACAATGAGCAGTTCTTC
TRBJ2-6 TRBV4-2 - 16 - CASSQENGAGANVLTF TGTGCCAGCAGCCAAGAAAACGGAGCTGGGGCCAACGTCCTGACTTTC
TRBJ2-7 TRBV23-1 - 14 TRBD1 CASSPTGGMYEQYF TGCGCCAGCAGTCCGACAGGGGGGATGTACGAGCAGTACTTC
TRBJ1-1 TRBV3-1/TRBV3-2 - 12 - CASSQGATEAFF TGTGCCAGCAGCCAAGGGGCCACTGAAGCTTTCTTT
TRBJ2-7 TRBV9 - 14 TRBD2 CASRAGTSSGEQYF TGTGCCAGCAGAGCCGGGACTAGTTCGGGGGAGCAGTACTTC
TRBJ2-7 TRBV27 - 12 TRBD1 CATQTGGYEQYF TGTGCCACCCAGACAGGGGGCTACGAGCAGTACTTC
TRBJ1-4 TRBV6-1 - 19 TRBD1 CASSATSAGGRSTNEKLFF TGTGCCAGCAGTGCTACGTCTGCAGGGGGCCGGTCAACTAATGAAAAACTGTTTTTT